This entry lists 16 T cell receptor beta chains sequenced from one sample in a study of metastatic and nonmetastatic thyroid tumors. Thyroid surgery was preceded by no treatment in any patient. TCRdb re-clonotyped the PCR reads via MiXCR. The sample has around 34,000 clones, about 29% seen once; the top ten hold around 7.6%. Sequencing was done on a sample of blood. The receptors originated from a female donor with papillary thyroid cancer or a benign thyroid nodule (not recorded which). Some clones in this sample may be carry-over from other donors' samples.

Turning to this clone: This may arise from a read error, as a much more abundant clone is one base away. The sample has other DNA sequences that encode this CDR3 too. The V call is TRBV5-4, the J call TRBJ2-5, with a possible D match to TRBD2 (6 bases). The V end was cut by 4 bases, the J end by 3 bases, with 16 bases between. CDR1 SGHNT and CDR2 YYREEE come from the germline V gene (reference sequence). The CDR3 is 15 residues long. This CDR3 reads CASSLGGPGEETQYF. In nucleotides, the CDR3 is TGTGCCAGCAGCCTGGGGGGTCCGGGAGAAGAGACCCAGTACTTC.

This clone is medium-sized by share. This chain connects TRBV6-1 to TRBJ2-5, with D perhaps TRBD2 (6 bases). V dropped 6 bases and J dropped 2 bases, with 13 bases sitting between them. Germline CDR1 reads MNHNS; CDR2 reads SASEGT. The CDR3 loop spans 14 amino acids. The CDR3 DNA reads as TGTGCCAGCAGCCCGCGGGAACCGCAAGAGACCCAGTACTTC. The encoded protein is CASSPREPQETQYF.

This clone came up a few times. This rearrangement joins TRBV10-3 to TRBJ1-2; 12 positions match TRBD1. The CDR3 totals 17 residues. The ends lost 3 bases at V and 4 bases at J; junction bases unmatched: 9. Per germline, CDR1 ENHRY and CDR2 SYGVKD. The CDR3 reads CAISDDGTGGDGYGYTF. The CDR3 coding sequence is TGTGCCATCAGTGATGACGGGACAGGGGGCGACGGCTATGGCTACACCTTC.

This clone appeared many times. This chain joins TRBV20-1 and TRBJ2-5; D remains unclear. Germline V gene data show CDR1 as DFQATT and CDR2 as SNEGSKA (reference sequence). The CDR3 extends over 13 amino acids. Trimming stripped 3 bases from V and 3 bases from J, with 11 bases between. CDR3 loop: CSARDALKETQYF. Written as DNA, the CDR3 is TGCAGTGCTAGGGACGCCCTAAAAGAGACCCAGTACTTC.

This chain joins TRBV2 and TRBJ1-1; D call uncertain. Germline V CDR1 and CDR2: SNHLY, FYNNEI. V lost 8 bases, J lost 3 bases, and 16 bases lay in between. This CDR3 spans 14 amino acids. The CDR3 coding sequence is TGTGCCAGCGGACGGTGCAGCCAGTACACTGAAGCTTTCTTT. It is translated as CASGRCSQYTEAFF.

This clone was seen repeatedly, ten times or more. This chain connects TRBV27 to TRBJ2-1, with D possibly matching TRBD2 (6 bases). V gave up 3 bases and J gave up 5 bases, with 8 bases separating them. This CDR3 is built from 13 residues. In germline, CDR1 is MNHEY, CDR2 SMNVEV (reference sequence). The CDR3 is CASSFGGDNEQFF. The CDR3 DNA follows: TGTGCCAGCAGTTTTGGCGGGGACAATGAGCAGTTCTTC.

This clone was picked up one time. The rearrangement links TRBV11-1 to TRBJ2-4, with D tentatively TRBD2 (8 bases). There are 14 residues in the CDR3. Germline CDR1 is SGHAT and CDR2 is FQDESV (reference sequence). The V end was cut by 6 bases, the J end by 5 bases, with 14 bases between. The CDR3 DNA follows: TGTGCCAGCAGTCGGGAGGGGGCCGAAAACATTCAGTACTTC. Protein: CASSREGAENIQYF. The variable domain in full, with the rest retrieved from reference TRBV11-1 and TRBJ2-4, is EAEVAQSPRYKITEKSQAVAFWCDPISGHATLYWYRQILGQGPELLVQFQDESVVDDSQLPKDRFSAERLKGVDSTLKIQPAELGDSAMYLCASSREGAENIQYFGAGTRLSVL.

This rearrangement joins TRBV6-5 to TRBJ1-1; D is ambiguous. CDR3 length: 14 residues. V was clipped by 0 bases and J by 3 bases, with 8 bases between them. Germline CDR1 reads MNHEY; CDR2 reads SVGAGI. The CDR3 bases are TGTGCCAGCAGTTACTCGGGGATGCACACTGAAGCTTTCTTT. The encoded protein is CASSYSGMHTEAFF.

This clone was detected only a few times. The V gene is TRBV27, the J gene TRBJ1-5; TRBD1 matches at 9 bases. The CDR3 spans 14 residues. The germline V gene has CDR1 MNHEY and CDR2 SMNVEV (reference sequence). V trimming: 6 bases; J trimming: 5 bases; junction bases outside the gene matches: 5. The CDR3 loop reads CASRRDREDQPQHF. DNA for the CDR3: TGTGCCAGCAGGCGGGACAGGGAGGATCAGCCCCAGCATTTT.

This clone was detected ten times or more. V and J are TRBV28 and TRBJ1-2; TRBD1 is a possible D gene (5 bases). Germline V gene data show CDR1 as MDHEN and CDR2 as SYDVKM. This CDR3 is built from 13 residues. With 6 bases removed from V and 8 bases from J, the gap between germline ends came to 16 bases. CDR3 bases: TGTGCCAGCAGCCCCTTGAGCCGGGACGGCTACACCTTC. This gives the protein CASSPLSRDGYTF.

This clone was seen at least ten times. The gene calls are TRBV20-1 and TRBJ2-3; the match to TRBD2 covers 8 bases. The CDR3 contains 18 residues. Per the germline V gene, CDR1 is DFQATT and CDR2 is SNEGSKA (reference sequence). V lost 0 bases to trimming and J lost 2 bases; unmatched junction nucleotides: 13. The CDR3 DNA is TGCAGTGCTAGAGATCGGAGCGGGGGCCATATTCCCACAGATACGCAGTATTTT. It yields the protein CSARDRSGGHIPTDTQYF.

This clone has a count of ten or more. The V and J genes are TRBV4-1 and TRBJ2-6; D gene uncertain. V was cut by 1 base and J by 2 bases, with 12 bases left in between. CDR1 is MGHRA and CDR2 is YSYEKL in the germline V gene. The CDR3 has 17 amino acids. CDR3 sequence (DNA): TGCGCCAGCAGCCAAGCGGCATCAATTGCTGGGGCCAACGTCCTGACTTTC. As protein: CASSQAASIAGANVLTF.

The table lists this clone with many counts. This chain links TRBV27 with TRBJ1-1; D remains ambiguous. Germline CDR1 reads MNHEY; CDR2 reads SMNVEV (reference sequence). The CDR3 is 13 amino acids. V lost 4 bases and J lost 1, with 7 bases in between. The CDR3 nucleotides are TGTGCCAGCAGTTCCCAATGGAACACTGAAGCTTTCTTT. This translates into CASSSQWNTEAFF.

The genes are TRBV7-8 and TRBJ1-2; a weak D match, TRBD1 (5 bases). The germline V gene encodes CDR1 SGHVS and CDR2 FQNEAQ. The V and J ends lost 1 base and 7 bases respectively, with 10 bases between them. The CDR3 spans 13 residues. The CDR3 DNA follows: TGTGCCAGCAGCTTAGGGGGCACGGGTGGCTACACCTTC. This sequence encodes CASSLGGTGGYTF.

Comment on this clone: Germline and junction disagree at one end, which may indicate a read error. The CDR3 region has the DNA TGTGCCAGCACAAGACGGACCCTGAGCACAGATATGCAGTATTTT. Translating it yields CASTRRTLSTDMQYF. The genes are TRBV19 and TRBJ2-3, with D uncertain. CDR1 is LNHDA, CDR2 SQIVND, per germline (reference sequence). This CDR3 region has 15 residues.

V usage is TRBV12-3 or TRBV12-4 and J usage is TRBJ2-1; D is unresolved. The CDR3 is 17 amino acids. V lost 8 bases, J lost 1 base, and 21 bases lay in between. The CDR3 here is CASRITRRWASYNEQFF. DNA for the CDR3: TGTGCCAGCCGCATTACCCGAAGGTGGGCGTCCTACAATGAGCAGTTCTTC.